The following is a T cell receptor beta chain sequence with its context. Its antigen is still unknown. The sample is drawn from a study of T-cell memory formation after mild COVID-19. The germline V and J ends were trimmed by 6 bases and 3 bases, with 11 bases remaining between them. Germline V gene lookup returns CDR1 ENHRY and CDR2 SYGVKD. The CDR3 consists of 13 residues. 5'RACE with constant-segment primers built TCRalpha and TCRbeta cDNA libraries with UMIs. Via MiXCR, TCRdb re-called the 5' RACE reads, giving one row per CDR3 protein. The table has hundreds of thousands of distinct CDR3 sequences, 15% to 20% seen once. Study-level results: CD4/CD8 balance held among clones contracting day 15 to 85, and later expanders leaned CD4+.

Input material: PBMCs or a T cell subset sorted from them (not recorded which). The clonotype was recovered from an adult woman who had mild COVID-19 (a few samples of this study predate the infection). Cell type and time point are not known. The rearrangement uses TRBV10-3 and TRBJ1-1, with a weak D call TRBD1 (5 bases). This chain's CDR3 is CAIRQGSHTEAFF. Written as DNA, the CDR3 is TGTGCCATCAGGCAGGGATCGCACACTGAAGCTTTCTTT.